Listed here is a single T cell receptor (beta chain). PCRs each included synthetic TCR analog templates spiked in. Generated by immunoSEQ multiplex PCR, the TCRdb table keeps only in-frame clones and is missing some. The table lists 35,000 to 45,000 clones, 90% to 95% of them singletons, with over 9% in the top ten. CDR1 and CDR2 (germline): MGHRA, YSYEKL. Trimming took off 0 bases at V and 6 bases at J, with 10 bases between the two ends. This CDR3 is 14 amino acids long. This entry comes from a study of PD-L1 blockade in urothelial cancer. Time point here: pretreatment peripheral blood. The clonotype originates from a woman in her sixties or seventies with urothelial cancer. The J gene is TRBJ2-3, the V gene TRBV4-1, with unresolved D. The specimen was PBMCs, collected around atezolizumab (anti-PD-L1) treatment. The CDR3 DNA reads as TGCGCCAGCAGCCAAGATCCTCGGCGGGATACGCAGTATTTT. Protein sequence: CASSQDPRRDTQYF.